The 9 T cell receptor beta chains in this list originate from one sample, sequenced in a study of Graves' ophthalmopathy and Graves' hyperthyroidism. Amplifying from RNA transcripts, the study obtained TCR beta CDR3 regions. Second-round multiplex PCR followed a first-round RT-PCR using HTBI primers. TCRdb independently ran MiXCR on the multiplex PCR reads; one entry per CDR3 protein. The data hold hundreds of thousands of distinct CDR3 sequences, with about 24% observed a single time. Specimen: peripheral blood. These TCRs come from a woman under 30 with stable Graves' hyperthyroidism. Some clones in this sample may be carry-over from other donors' samples.

This clonotype was seen just once. V and J are TRBV12-3 or TRBV12-4 and TRBJ1-3; D gene unclear. V lost 8 bases to trimming and J lost 11 bases, with 22 bases between them. This CDR3 spans 14 amino acids. CDR3 sequence reads: CASGDSDVPKPIYF. The CDR3 DNA sequence: TGTGCCAGCGGGGATTCGGACGTTCCGAAGCCCATATATTTT.

This clonotype was picked up many times. J is TRBJ1-5 and V is TRBV12-5; D remains ambiguous. This CDR3 spans 13 amino acids. Germline CDR1 and CDR2: LGHNT and FRNRAP. V was shortened by 7 bases and J by 0 bases, with 7 bases between the two germline ends. CDR3 residues: CASALASNQPQHF. Written as DNA, the CDR3 is TGTGCTAGTGCCCTGGCTAGCAATCAGCCCCAGCATTTT.

This clonotype was counted at least ten times. This rearrangement joins TRBV19 to TRBJ1-1; D may be TRBD1 (5 bases). The CDR3 loop spans 12 amino acids. Trimming pared 7 bases from V and 1 base from J, leaving 7 bases between. The germline gives CDR1 LNHDA, CDR2 SQIVND (reference sequence). The DNA of the CDR3 is TGTGCCAGTAAAACAGGGAACACTGAAGCTTTCTTT. The encoded protein is CASKTGNTEAFF.

This clonotype was seen ten or more times. CDR3 bases: TGTGCCAGCAGTGAACAAAGGCTTCCTGGGGCCAACGTCCTGACTTTC. Its protein product is CASSEQRLPGANVLTF. This chain connects TRBV25-1 to TRBJ2-6; no reliable D call. This CDR3 has 16 residues. V was shortened by 2 bases and J by 2 bases, with 10 bases between the two germline ends. CDR1 MGHDK and CDR2 SYGVNS come from the germline V gene.

The chain has TRBV5-1 and TRBJ2-7; D possibly corresponds to TRBD2 (6 bases). V was shortened by 2 bases and J by 6 bases, with 9 bases between the two germline ends. CDR1 is SGHRS and CDR2 is YFSETQ in the germline V gene. This CDR3 contains 12 residues. Here the CDR3 DNA reads TGCGCCAGCAGCTTTGCGGGGTTCGAGCAGTACTTC. Its protein product is CASSFAGFEQYF.

This rearrangement joins TRBV7-8 to TRBJ1-1, with 9 bases that match TRBD1. The CDR3 is 16 residues long. V shed 1 base and J 3 bases; nucleotides not matched to a gene: 6. Germline CDR1 and CDR2: SGHVS and FQNEAQ. For the CDR3, the DNA is TGTGCCAGCAGCTTAGACAGGGGGCGAACGTACACTGAAGCTTTCTTT. Protein product: CASSLDRGRTYTEAFF.

This clonotype came up many times. V is TRBV28 and J is TRBJ2-5; D might be TRBD1 (6 bases). Deletions cut 5 bases from V and 1 base from J, with 17 bases between. The CDR3 has 16 residues. From germline, CDR1 is MDHEN and CDR2 SYDVKM. The CDR3, as DNA: TGTGCCAGCAGTCCCATCCCGGGACAACCCCAAGAGACCCAGTACTTC. Encoded protein: CASSPIPGQPQETQYF.

The table lists this clonotype with many counts. Sequence at one end of the junction differs from germline and may be a read error. The CDR3 bases are TGTGCCTGGAGTGTCAACAGGGGGTTCCTGCTCAACTTC. Translating it yields CAWSVNRGFLLNF. The chain links TRBV30 to TRBJ2-7; 8 bases map to TRBD1. The CDR3 runs to 13 residues. CDR1 is GTSNPN, CDR2 SVGIG, per germline (reference sequence).

As for this clonotype: This clone may be a read error of a much larger clone one base away. The gene calls are TRBV16 and TRBJ2-3, with TRBD2 matching 14 bases. The CDR3 sequence is 18 residues long. CDR1 KGHSY and CDR2 FQNENV come from the germline V gene. The CDR3 here is CAISSGLAGGIITDTQYF. DNA for the CDR3: TGTGCCATCAGCTCCGGACTAGCGGGGGGCATTATTACAGATACGCAGTATTTT.